One and the same sample provided the 24 T cell receptor beta chains below, sequenced in a study of blood T cell repertoires in COVID-19. Produced via immunoSEQ multiplex PCR; TCRdb's table is partial and in-frame only. The sample contains around 280,000 clones, 87% of which appear only once. Sequenced sample: PBMCs or T cells enriched from blood (not recorded which). All receptors come from a woman between 35 and 50 years old who had recovered from COVID-19.

The chain carries TRBV30 and TRBJ2-1; TRBD2 matches 7 bases. This CDR3 has 13 residues. J lost 3 bases, V lost 3 bases, and 2 bases had no gene match. Per the germline V gene, CDR1 is GTSNPN and CDR2 is SVGIG (reference sequence). The CDR3 nucleotides read TGTGCCTGGAGCAAGCGGGACTACAATGAGCAGTTCTTC. It yields the protein CAWSKRDYNEQFF.

The genes are TRBV5-1 and TRBJ1-5; 10 bases line up with TRBD1. V lost 3 bases and J lost 3; bases outside the gene matches: 3. CDR1 is SGHRS and CDR2 is YFSETQ in the germline V gene. This CDR3 spans 15 amino acids. The CDR3 loop reads CASSSGTGDNQPQHF. The CDR3 nucleotides are TGCGCCAGCAGCTCCGGGACAGGGGACAATCAGCCCCAGCATTTT.

The chain recombines TRBV25-1 with TRBJ1-2; D unresolved. This CDR3 comprises 14 residues. V was clipped by 7 bases and J by 2 bases, with 14 bases between them. Looked up from germline, CDR1 is MGHDK and CDR2 is SYGVNS. The CDR3 region has the DNA TGTGCCAGCACGGGGAGGATCGGAAACTATGGCTACACCTTC. Protein: CASTGRIGNYGYTF.

The J gene is TRBJ2-1, the V gene TRBV4-1, with a weak D call TRBD1 (5 bases). The germline V gene encodes CDR1 MGHRA and CDR2 YSYEKL. The CDR3 is made up of 17 amino acids. The V end was cut by 1 base, the J end by 3 bases, with 16 bases between. This CDR3 reads CASSQGGLGERYNEQFF. The CDR3 nucleotides read TGCGCCAGCAGCCAAGGGGGCCTTGGGGAACGCTACAATGAGCAGTTCTTC.

The gene calls are TRBV6-2 or TRBV6-3 and TRBJ2-7; 7 bases map to TRBD1. Germline lookup yields CDR1 MNHEY and CDR2 SVGEGT. This CDR3 spans 16 amino acids. V gave up 2 bases and J gave up 3 bases; unmatched junction bases: 10. The CDR3 loop reads CASSYDRGLPLYEQYF. The CDR3 coding sequence is TGTGCCAGCAGTTACGATAGGGGGCTTCCCCTCTACGAGCAGTACTTC.

CDR3 sequence reads: CASSSRGSGINIQYF. Written as DNA, the CDR3 is TGTGCCAGCAGCTCCCGGGGTAGCGGGATAAACATTCAGTACTTC. The genes are TRBV11-1 and TRBJ2-4, with 8 bases identical to TRBD2. The CDR3 spans 15 residues. From germline, CDR1 is SGHAT and CDR2 FQDESV (reference sequence). J was trimmed by 6 bases and V by 4 bases; bases with no gene match: 8.

This clone occurred once. The gene calls are TRBV18 and TRBJ2-2; TRBD2 might be the D (5 bases). Trimming shortened V by 6 bases and J by 1 base, and 6 bases separated the two germline ends. The length of the CDR3 is 13 residues. Looked up from germline, CDR1 is KGHSH and CDR2 is LQKENI. The CDR3 spells CASSGVNTGELFF. The CDR3 nucleotides read TGTGCCAGCTCGGGAGTGAACACCGGGGAGCTGTTTTTT.

The chain links TRBV7-9 to TRBJ2-3; 11 nucleotides line up with TRBD2. V lost 5 bases and J lost 8; bases outside the gene matches: 9. Germline V gene sequence: CDR1 SEHNR, CDR2 FQNEAQ (reference sequence). The CDR3 spans 15 residues. CDR3 in DNA: TGTGCCAGCAGCCTACTAGCGGGAGACCCACGTACGCAGTATTTT. Its translation: CASSLLAGDPRTQYF.

J is TRBJ1-5 and V is TRBV19; perhaps TRBD1 as D (5 bases). Germline CDR1 and CDR2: LNHDA and SQIVND (reference sequence). Deletions cut 6 bases from V and 7 bases from J, with 13 bases between. The length of the CDR3 is 13 residues. CDR3 amino acids: CASRDNRQQPQHF. The DNA for the CDR3 is TGTGCCAGTAGGGACAATCGTCAACAGCCCCAGCATTTT.

This clone was seen just once. V gene TRBV9 combines with J gene TRBJ1-1; D uncertain. CDR3 length equals 15 residues. In germline, CDR1 is SGDLS, CDR2 YYNGEE. V was trimmed by 4 bases and J by 0 bases, leaving 13 bases between them. The CDR3 sequence: CASSTLQSMNTEAFF. CDR3 nucleotides: TGTGCCAGCAGCACCCTACAGAGTATGAACACTGAAGCTTTCTTT.

The V gene is TRBV19, the J gene TRBJ2-5, with a tentative D call TRBD1 (5 bases). The V end lost 2 bases, the J end lost 5 bases, and 12 bases lay between the germline ends. The V gene's germline CDR1 is LNHDA and CDR2 SQIVND (reference sequence). The CDR3 extends over 14 amino acids. The CDR3 nucleotides read TGTGCCAGTAGTATAAGTACAGGCAGCGAGACCCAGTACTTC. Protein product: CASSISTGSETQYF.

V and J are TRBV28 and TRBJ2-7; D may be TRBD2 (7 bases). The V and J ends lost 7 bases and 4 bases respectively, with 17 bases between them. There are 14 residues in the CDR3. Per the germline V gene, CDR1 is MDHEN and CDR2 is SYDVKM. CDR3 protein: CASIKNRDYYEQYF. CDR3 sequence (DNA): TGTGCCAGCATAAAGAACAGGGACTATTACGAGCAGTACTTC.

In its sample, this clone was seen a few times. This chain connects TRBV3-1 (or the pseudogene TRBV3-2) to TRBJ1-6; tentative D call: TRBD1 (6 bases). Looked up from germline, CDR1 is LGHDT and CDR2 is YNNKEL (reference sequence). V lost 4 bases, J lost 9 bases, and 16 bases lay in between. CDR3 length: 15 residues. CDR3 loop: CASSRGEGVGSPLHF. The CDR3 DNA reads TGTGCCAGCAGCCGTGGTGAGGGGGTTGGTTCACCCCTCCACTTT.

This chain joins TRBV30 and TRBJ1-2; D possibly corresponds to TRBD1 (5 bases). Germline assignment: CDR1 GTSNPN and CDR2 SVGIG (reference sequence). This CDR3 has 13 residues. V was pared by 2 bases and J by 4 bases, with 11 bases between. CDR3 in amino acids: CAWSRQGAYGYTF. The CDR3 nucleotides read TGTGCCTGGAGTCGTCAAGGGGCCTATGGCTACACCTTC.

This sequence joins TRBV30 and TRBJ1-6; a possible D gene is TRBD1 (6 bases). CDR3 length: 13 residues. Trimming removed 2 bases from V and 8 bases from J, with 10 bases in between. Germline-derived CDR1 and CDR2 are GTSNPN and SVGIG (reference sequence). The CDR3 nucleotides are TGTGCCTGGAGTCCCAGGGGTTATTCACCCCTCCACTTT. As protein: CAWSPRGYSPLHF.

This clone showed up just a few times. The chain joins TRBV21-1 to TRBJ2-4; the table's D call, TRBD1, was not checked against the DNA. TRBV21-1 is assigned pseudogene status. The CDR3 is 15 residues long. In DNA, the CDR3 is TGTGCCAGCAGCAAAAAACAGGGGGCCAAAAACATTCAGTACTTC. The encoded protein is CASSKKQGAKNIQYF.

This chain joins TRBV28 and TRBJ2-3; the match to TRBD1 covers 7 bases. The germline gives CDR1 MDHEN, CDR2 SYDVKM. V was pared by 6 bases and J by 3 bases, with 9 bases of the junction left unmatched. The CDR3 sequence is 15 residues long. CDR3 DNA: TGTGCCAGCAGCAGACAGGGTGTGGGGACAGATACGCAGTATTTT. Translation gives CASSRQGVGTDTQYF.

The CDR3 DNA is TGCGCCAGCAGCCGGGGACTAGCGGGGAACAATGAGCAGTTCTTC. The encoded protein is CASSRGLAGNNEQFF. The chain joins TRBV4-1 to TRBJ2-1, with 13 bases identical to TRBD2. The CDR3 has 15 residues. Losses at the gene ends were 4 bases for V and 5 bases for J; bases not matched to a gene: 2. Germline V gene sequence: CDR1 MGHRA, CDR2 YSYEKL.

The gene calls are TRBV30 and TRBJ1-2; 11 bases fit TRBD1. V was pared by 4 bases and J by 2 bases, with 6 bases of the junction left unmatched. The CDR3 runs to 15 residues. CDR1 and CDR2 (germline): GTSNPN, SVGIG (reference sequence). The CDR3 DNA sequence: TGTGCCTGGAATAGGGGACAGGGGGTAAACTATGGCTACACCTTC. Residues: CAWNRGQGVNYGYTF.

The rearrangement uses TRBV28 and TRBJ2-7; TRBD1 agrees at 9 bases. Per germline, CDR1 MDHEN and CDR2 SYDVKM. The CDR3 is 14 amino acids. J lost 5 bases, V lost 5 bases, and 7 bases had no gene match. CDR3 amino acids: CASSNRDRANEQYF. The CDR3 DNA is TGTGCCAGCAGTAACCGGGACAGGGCGAACGAGCAGTACTTC. Drawing the rest from reference TRBV28 and TRBJ2-7, the complete variable domain is DVKVTQSSRYLVKRTGEKVFLECVQDMDHENMFWYRQDPGLGLRLIYFSYDVKMKEKGDIPEGYSVSREKKERFSLILESASTNQTSMYLCASSNRDRANEQYFGPGTRLTVT.

The rearrangement uses TRBV30 and TRBJ1-6; the match to TRBD1 covers 8 bases. V was clipped by 4 bases and J by 11 bases; unmatched bases: 7. The germline gives CDR1 GTSNPN, CDR2 SVGIG (reference sequence). This CDR3 has 13 residues. In nucleotides, the CDR3 is TGTGCCTGGACCTCAGGGGGCAGGCCACCCCTCCACTTT. This sequence encodes CAWTSGGRPPLHF.

CDR3 sequence reads: CASSVDLVSGSGNTIYF. The CDR3 DNA follows: TGTGCCAGCAGCGTAGATCTTGTTTCAGGCTCTGGAAACACCATATATTTT. The V call is TRBV9, the J call TRBJ1-3; D is uncertain. The CDR3 consists of 17 residues. V was cut by 0 bases and J by 0 bases, with 13 bases left in between. Germline-derived CDR1 and CDR2 are SGDLS and YYNGEE.

This clone was seen once. The chain combines TRBV7-3 with TRBJ2-2; TRBD1 agrees at 9 bases. CDR3 size: 16 residues. The V gene's germline CDR1 is SGHTA and CDR2 FQGTGA. With 1 base clipped from V and 0 bases from J, the junction kept 0 bases outside the gene matches. The CDR3 region is CASSLNRGPNTGELFF. The CDR3 coding sequence is TGTGCCAGCAGCTTAAACAGGGGGCCGAACACCGGGGAGCTGTTTTTT.

The V call is TRBV3-1 (or the pseudogene TRBV3-2), the J call TRBJ2-7, with 7 bases lining up with TRBD2. This CDR3 region has 13 residues. V was clipped by 4 bases and J by 4 bases; unmatched bases: 4. CDR1 and CDR2 from the germline V gene are LGHDT and YNNKEL (reference sequence). Here the CDR3 DNA reads TGTGCCAGCAGCCTCCAGCGGGGTTACGAGCAGTACTTC. Translating it yields CASSLQRGYEQYF.